One sample yielded the 19 T cell receptor beta chains listed below, sequenced in a study of cytomegalovirus exposure and HLA in healthy donors. PCR primers comprised 60 Vbeta and 13 Jbeta primers. Here immunoSEQ multiplex PCR was the method, and the copy in TCRdb shows in-frame clones only, minus some. The sample includes 40,000 to 55,000 clones, about four fifths of them seen just once. What was sequenced was PBMCs. The receptors stem from a boy younger than 18 in good health and CMV-seropositive.

The V and J genes are TRBV5-6 and TRBJ2-3; 9 bases agree with TRBD1. J lost 14 bases, V lost 4 bases, and 8 bases had no gene match. Germline assignment: CDR1 SGHDT and CDR2 YYEEEE. The length of the CDR3 is 12 residues. This chain's CDR3 is CASSEDRGIGYF. The CDR3 DNA reads as TGTGCCAGCAGCGAAGACAGGGGGATCGGGTATTTT.

The chain employs TRBV6-5 and TRBJ2-1, with TRBD2 as a possible D gene (6 bases). Germline-derived CDR1 and CDR2 are MNHEY and SVGAGI. Trimming removed 6 bases at V and 8 bases at J, with 17 bases between. This CDR3 region has 14 residues. The CDR3 is CASSLGRGGDEQFF. The CDR3 DNA follows: TGTGCCAGCAGCCTCGGACGAGGAGGGGATGAGCAGTTCTTC.

This sequence joins TRBV6-6 and TRBJ1-3, with D unresolved. Deletions cut 2 bases from V and 9 bases from J, with 17 bases between. This CDR3 comprises 15 residues. The germline CDR1 and CDR2 sequences are MNHNY and SVGAGI (reference sequence). CDR3 in amino acids: CASSYPAEVNFTIYF. DNA for the CDR3: TGTGCCAGCAGTTACCCGGCAGAGGTGAACTTCACCATATATTTT.

V usage is TRBV7-6 and J usage is TRBJ2-2; the match to TRBD1 covers 9 bases. CDR1 SGHVS and CDR2 FNYEAQ come from the germline V gene. The V gene end was trimmed by 1 base and the J gene end by 6 bases; junction bases not matched to a gene: 9. This CDR3 region has 17 residues. The CDR3: CASSLEPGTGRAGELFF. In DNA, the CDR3 is TGTGCCAGCAGCTTAGAACCCGGGACAGGGAGGGCCGGGGAGCTGTTTTTT. Combining the CDR3 with reference TRBV7-6 and TRBJ2-2 gives the whole variable domain GAGVSQSPRYKVTKRGQDVALRCDPISGHVSLYWYRQALGQGPEFLTYFNYEAQQDKSGLPNDRFSAERPEGSISTLTIQRTEQRDSAMYRCASSLEPGTGRAGELFFGEGSRLTVL.

The V call is TRBV27, the J call TRBJ1-5; D perhaps matches TRBD1 (5 bases). The CDR3 loop spans 15 amino acids. Trimming cost V 6 bases and J 3 bases, with 15 bases left between them. CDR1 and CDR2 (germline): MNHEY, SMNVEV (reference sequence). The CDR3 sequence is CASSPGTGPNQPQHF. CDR3 bases: TGTGCCAGCAGCCCCGGGACTGGCCCCAATCAGCCCCAGCATTTT.

This rearrangement joins TRBV5-1 to TRBJ1-6; TRBD1 matches 7 bases. V shed 4 bases and J 5 bases; nucleotides not matched to a gene: 6. CDR1 SGHRS and CDR2 YFSETQ come from the germline V gene. The CDR3 is made up of 15 amino acids. CDR3 region: CASSPGQIDNSPLHF. The CDR3 DNA reads TGCGCCAGCAGCCCGGGACAGATAGATAATTCACCCCTCCACTTT.

The V and J genes are TRBV7-8 and TRBJ2-3; 7 bases align to TRBD1. CDR1 SGHVS and CDR2 FQNEAQ come from the germline V gene. The CDR3 loop spans 18 amino acids. Unmatched junction bases numbered 15, after V lost 6 bases and J lost 0 bases. This chain's CDR3 is CASSIPGQTTSSTDTQYF. DNA for the CDR3: TGTGCCAGCAGTATTCCGGGACAGACAACATCTAGCACAGATACGCAGTATTTT.

The V call is TRBV6-5, the J call TRBJ2-5; D might be TRBD1 (6 bases). Deletions cut 4 bases from V and 10 bases from J, with 16 bases between. The CDR3 consists of 13 residues. Germline V gene sequence: CDR1 MNHEY, CDR2 SVGAGI. The CDR3 sequence: CASSSLSGVDQYF. The CDR3 DNA reads as TGTGCCAGCAGTTCCTTATCAGGGGTGGACCAGTACTTC.

The CDR3: CASSADKNTEAFF. For the CDR3, the DNA is TGTGCCAGCAGTGCTGACAAGAACACTGAAGCTTTCTTT. The V call is TRBV2, the J call TRBJ1-1; D remains ambiguous. The CDR3 runs 13 residues. Germline V gives CDR1 SNHLY, CDR2 FYNNEI. Deletions cut 4 bases from V and 1 base from J, with 7 bases between.

The V gene is TRBV6-1, the J gene TRBJ2-5; possible D gene TRBD2, 7 bases. CDR1 MNHNS and CDR2 SASEGT come from the germline V gene. Trimming removed 8 bases at V and 5 bases at J, with 21 bases between. The CDR3 covers 15 residues. The CDR3 sequence is CASSYEGGGRETQYF. The CDR3 DNA sequence: TGTGCCAGCTCCTACGAGGGGGGGGGCCGGGAGACCCAGTACTTC.

The V gene is TRBV5-5, the J gene TRBJ1-1; weak D call: TRBD1 (6 bases). Trimming removed 3 bases at V and 2 bases at J, with 14 bases between. Germline values: CDR1 SGHKS, CDR2 YYEKEE (reference sequence). CDR3 length equals 15 residues. DNA for the CDR3: TGTGCCAGCAGCTGGGAGGGGGGGCTTAACACTGAAGCTTTCTTT. Encoded protein: CASSWEGGLNTEAFF.

This rearrangement joins TRBV19 to TRBJ1-5; tentatively, D is TRBD1 (5 bases). From germline, CDR1 is LNHDA and CDR2 SQIVND (reference sequence). CDR3 length equals 18 residues. V lost 6 bases to trimming and J lost 1 base, with 22 bases between them. CDR3 in amino acids: CASSPQKTYRGSNQPQHF. The CDR3, as DNA: TGTGCCAGTAGCCCACAAAAGACATATCGGGGGAGCAATCAGCCCCAGCATTTT.

The rearrangement links TRBV5-1 to TRBJ2-7, with D perhaps matching TRBD1 (5 bases). V was cut by 3 bases and J by 6 bases, with 16 bases left in between. This CDR3 contains 14 residues. Germline CDR1 reads SGHRS; CDR2 reads YFSETQ. This CDR3 is CASSSEVDQGEQYF. CDR3 DNA sequence: TGCGCCAGCAGCTCCGAAGTGGATCAGGGCGAGCAGTACTTC.

This rearrangement joins TRBV10-3 to TRBJ1-1; no definite D call. This CDR3 has 12 residues. Trimming removed 5 bases from V and 3 bases from J, with 7 bases in between. Germline CDR1 ENHRY, CDR2 SYGVKD. The DNA for the CDR3 is TGTGCCATCAGTAGCGGGGACACTGAAGCTTTCTTT. This gives the protein CAISSGDTEAFF.

The chain links TRBV2 to TRBJ1-1, with no clear D. The V end was cut by 5 bases, the J end by 0 bases, with 16 bases between. The CDR3 runs 16 residues. Germline V gives CDR1 SNHLY, CDR2 FYNNEI. For the CDR3, the DNA is TGTGCCAGCAGTTTCAGCGACGGAACTTTGAACACTGAAGCTTTCTTT. It yields the protein CASSFSDGTLNTEAFF.

The chain joins TRBV27 to TRBJ2-2, with TRBD2 matching 8 bases. J lost 0 bases, V lost 5 bases, and 2 bases had no gene match. The germline gives CDR1 MNHEY, CDR2 SMNVEV (reference sequence). The CDR3 contains 15 residues. The CDR3 here is CASSRTSPNTGELFF. The CDR3 coding sequence is TGTGCCAGCAGTCGGACTAGCCCGAACACCGGGGAGCTGTTTTTT.

This rearrangement joins TRBV7-2 to TRBJ1-1; perhaps TRBD1 as D (5 bases). From germline, CDR1 is SGHTA and CDR2 FQGNSA. CDR3 size: 13 residues. V shed 3 bases and J shed 1 base, with 6 bases lying between them. In DNA, the CDR3 is TGTGCCAGCAGCTTGACAGCGAACACTGAAGCTTTCTTT. Its protein product is CASSLTANTEAFF.

The chain joins TRBV6-1 to TRBJ1-1; D ambiguous. CDR1 is MNHNS and CDR2 is SASEGT in the germline V gene. The V and J ends lost 2 bases and 1 base respectively, with 17 bases between them. The CDR3 has 17 amino acids. The CDR3 DNA is TGTGCCAGCAGTGAATATGATAAGTGGGCCCGGAACACTGAAGCTTTCTTT. Encoded protein: CASSEYDKWARNTEAFF.

The chain has TRBV25-1 and TRBJ2-1; D gene unclear. V lost 3 bases, J lost 7 bases, and 7 bases lay in between. The CDR3 is 12 residues long. CDR1 is MGHDK and CDR2 is SYGVNS in the germline V gene. The CDR3 sequence is CASSEVHNEQFF. The CDR3 bases are TGTGCCAGCAGTGAGGTACATAATGAGCAGTTCTTC. Full variable domain (rest looked up from reference TRBV25-1 and TRBJ2-1): EADIYQTPRYLVIGTGKKITLECSQTMGHDKMYWYQQDPGMELHLIHYSYGVNSTEKGDLSSESTVSRIRTEHFPLTLESARPSHTSQYLCASSEVHNEQFFGPGTRLTVL.